The present T cell receptor (beta chain) was sequenced within a study of blood T cell repertoires in COVID-19. Study as a whole: From T cells, B-cell-depleted T cells, or PBMCs came the material, which was cDNA or gDNA.

In this sample, this clone turned up a few times. Sequenced by immunoSEQ multiplex PCR; TCRdb stores in-frame clones only, minus some. The sample has some 150,000 clones, about 83% seen once; the top ten hold about 4%. Germline V lookup: CDR1 KGHSH, CDR2 LQKENI. Unmatched junction bases numbered 3, after V lost 1 base and J lost 3 bases. This CDR3 has 15 residues. What was sequenced was PBMCs or T cells enriched from blood (not recorded which). The sequence was collected from a woman aged 45-59 years in a cohort exposed to, infected with or recovered from COVID-19 (not recorded which). This sequence joins TRBV18 and TRBJ2-7, with TRBD1 matching over 10 bases. The CDR3 bases are TGTGCCAGCTCACCACGGGGGACAGGGGACTACGAGCAGTACTTC. Translation gives CASSPRGTGDYEQYF.